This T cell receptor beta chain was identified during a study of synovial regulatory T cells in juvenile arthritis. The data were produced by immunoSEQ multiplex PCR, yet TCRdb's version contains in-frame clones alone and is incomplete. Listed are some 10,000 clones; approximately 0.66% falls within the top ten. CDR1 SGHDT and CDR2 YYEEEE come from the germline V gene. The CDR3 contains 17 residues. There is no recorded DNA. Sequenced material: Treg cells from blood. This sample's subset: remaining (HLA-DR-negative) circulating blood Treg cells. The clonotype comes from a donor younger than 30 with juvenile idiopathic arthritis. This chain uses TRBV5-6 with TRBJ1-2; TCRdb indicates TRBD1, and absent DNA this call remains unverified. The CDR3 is CASTPQVGTGRFHGYTF. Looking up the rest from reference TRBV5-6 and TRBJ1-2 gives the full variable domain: DAGVTQSPTHLIKTRGQQVTLRCSPKSGHDTVSWYQQALGQGPQFIFQYYEEEERQRGNFPDRFSGHQFPNYSSELNVNALLLGDSALYLCASTPQVGTGRFHGYTFGSGTRLTVV.